This TCR beta chain was profiled in a study of vaccination and CD4 T cells after COVID-19. The assay that was used to sequence DNA from cultured CD4+ T cells was the Oncomine TCR Beta short-read assay. TCRdb fed the PCR reads into MiXCR, producing one record per CDR3 protein. The repertoire holds some 25,000 distinct CDR3 sequences, with about 60% as singletons. Findings and caveats of the study: The appearance of a median approximately 84% of reactive clones in convalescent patients occurred only post-vaccination. Vaccine-specific clones numbering 304 of 307 showed spike mono-reactivity in convalescent patients.

The treatment here: 10-day PBMC culture with coronavirus spike peptide pools or control peptides (ViraFEST assay). This clonotype was counted a single time. What it binds is unknown. V dropped 6 bases and J dropped 5; count of bases not matched to a gene: 9. CDR1 and CDR2 (germline): MNHEY, SMNVEV (reference sequence). The CDR3 runs to 14 residues. The sequenced sample was CD4+ T cells from blood, cultured in vitro. The receptor comes from a human donor who had recovered from COVID-19. The rearrangement joins TRBV27 to TRBJ2-5; TRBD2 matches at 7 bases. CDR3 coding DNA: TGTGCCAGCAGGCCGCTAGCGGCCCGGGAGACCCAGTACTTC. Translated, it gives CASRPLAARETQYF.